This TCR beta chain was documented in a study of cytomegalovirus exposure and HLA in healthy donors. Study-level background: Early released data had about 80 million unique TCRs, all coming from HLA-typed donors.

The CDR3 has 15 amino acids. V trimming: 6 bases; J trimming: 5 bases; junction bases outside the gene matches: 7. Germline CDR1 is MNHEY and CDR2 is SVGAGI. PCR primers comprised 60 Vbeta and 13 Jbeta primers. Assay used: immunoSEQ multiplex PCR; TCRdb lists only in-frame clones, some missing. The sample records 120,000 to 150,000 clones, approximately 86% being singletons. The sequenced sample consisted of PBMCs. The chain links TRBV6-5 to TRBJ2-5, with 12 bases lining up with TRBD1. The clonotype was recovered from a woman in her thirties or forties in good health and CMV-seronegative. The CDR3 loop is CASSNRDRGLETQYF. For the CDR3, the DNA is TGTGCCAGCAGCAACCGGGACAGGGGGCTGGAGACCCAGTACTTC.